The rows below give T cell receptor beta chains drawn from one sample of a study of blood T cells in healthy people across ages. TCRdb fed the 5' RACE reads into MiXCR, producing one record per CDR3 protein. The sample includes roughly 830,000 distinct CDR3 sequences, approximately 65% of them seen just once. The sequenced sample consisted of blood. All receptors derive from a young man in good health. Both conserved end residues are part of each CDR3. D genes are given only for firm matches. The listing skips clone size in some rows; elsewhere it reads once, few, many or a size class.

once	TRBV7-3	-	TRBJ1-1	TGTGCCAGCAGCTGGGGAATCGGCACTGAAGCTTTCTTT	CASSWGIGTEAFF
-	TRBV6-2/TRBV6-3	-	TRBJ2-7	TGTGCCATTCAGAGTGGCGCCAGCTCCTACGAGCAGTACTTC	CAIQSGASSYEQYF
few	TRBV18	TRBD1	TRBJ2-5	TGTGCCAGCTCACCGGAAGGGACAGGGCGACTTTATGGGACCCAGTACTTC	CASSPEGTGRLYGTQYF
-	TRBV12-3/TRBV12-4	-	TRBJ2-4	TGTGCCAGCAGTTTAGGGGGGGCAAATTCTATAGCCAAAAACATTCAGTACTTC	CASSLGGANSIAKNIQYF
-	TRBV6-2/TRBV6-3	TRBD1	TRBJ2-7	TGTGCCGTGGGGACAGGGGGCGACGAGCAGTACTTC	CAVGTGGDEQYF
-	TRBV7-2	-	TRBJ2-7	TGTGCCAGCAGCCCACCCTCGGGGATCTCCTACGAGCAGTACTTC	CASSPPSGISYEQYF
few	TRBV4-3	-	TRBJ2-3	TGTGCCAGCAGCCAAGGACGGGGGGATACGCAGTATTTT	CASSQGRGDTQYF
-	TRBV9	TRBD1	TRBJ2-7	TGTGCCAGCAGCGCCTCAGGGGGCCCAATCTACGAGCAGTACTTC	CASSASGGPIYEQYF
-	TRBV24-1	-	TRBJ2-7	TGTGCCACCAGTGATTCGTACGCGGGTAGCTACGAGCAGTACTTC	CATSDSYAGSYEQYF
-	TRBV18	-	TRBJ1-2	TGTGCCAGCTCACCACGTTTCCAGGGATCTACAGACTATGGCTACACCTTC	CASSPRFQGSTDYGYTF
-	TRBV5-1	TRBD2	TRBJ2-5	TGCGCCAGCAGCATTCTTAGCGGGGGGGCCGAAGAGACCCAGTACTTC	CASSILSGGAEETQYF
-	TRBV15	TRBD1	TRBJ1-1	TGTGCCACAGGCCAGGGGGCGAGGGACACTGAAGCTTTCTTT	CATGQGARDTEAFF
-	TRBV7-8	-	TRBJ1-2	TGTGCCAGCACCACCGGCTCTGGCTACACCTTC	CASTTGSGYTF
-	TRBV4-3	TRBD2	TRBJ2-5	TGCGCCAGCAGCCAAGAATTAGCGGGGGAATTGGGGACCCAGTACTTC	CASSQELAGELGTQYF
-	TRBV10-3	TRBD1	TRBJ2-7	TGTGCCATCAGGGACCAGTCTCTTAAGGGGGCGAATGAGCAGTACTTC	CAIRDQSLKGANEQYF
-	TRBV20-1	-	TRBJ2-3	TGCAGTGCCGCCAAGGATGGCACAGATACGCAGTATTTT	CSAAKDGTDTQYF
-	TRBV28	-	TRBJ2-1	TGTGCCAGCAGCCTTGGGGCGGCAGGGACCTACAATGAGCAGTTCTTC	CASSLGAAGTYNEQFF
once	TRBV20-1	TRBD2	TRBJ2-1	TGCAGTGCTAGAGCGGGAACTAGCGGGGGGGGGTACAATGAGCAGTTCTTC	CSARAGTSGGGYNEQFF
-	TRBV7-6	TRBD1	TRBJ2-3	TGTGCCAGCAGCTCCCCCGGGACAGGGAAACAGTATTTT	CASSSPGTGKQYF
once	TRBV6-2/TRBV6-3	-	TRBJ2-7	TGTGCCAGCAGTGACACTGGTCTCTACGAGCAGTACTTC	CASSDTGLYEQYF
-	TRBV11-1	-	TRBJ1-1	TGTGCCAGCACCTTAGGGACCCTGGGGCAGTTGAACACTGAAGCTTTCTTT	CASTLGTLGQLNTEAFF
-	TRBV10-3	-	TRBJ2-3	TGTGCCATCAGTGAGTCGCCCGATAGCCCGACGAGCACAGATACGCAGTATTTT	CAISESPDSPTSTDTQYF
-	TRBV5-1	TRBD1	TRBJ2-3	TGCGCCAGCAGCCGGGGACAGGAAGATACGCAGTATTTT	CASSRGQEDTQYF
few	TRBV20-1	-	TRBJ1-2	TGCAGTGCTAACCGGGACCCCTATGGCTACACCTTC	CSANRDPYGYTF
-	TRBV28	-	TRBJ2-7	TGTGCCAGCAGTTTATACCCCGACAGTTACTACGAGCAGTACTTC	CASSLYPDSYYEQYF
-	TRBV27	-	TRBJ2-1	TGTGCCAGCAGTTTAAAGGTGAGGGAGTCGAGGAATGAGCAGTTCTTC	CASSLKVRESRNEQFF
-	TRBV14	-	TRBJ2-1	TGTGCCAGCAGCCAAGGAAGGATCTGGGCCTACGATGAGCAGTTCTTC	CASSQGRIWAYDEQFF
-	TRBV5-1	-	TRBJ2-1	TGCGCCAGCAGCTTGGGAATGGGTGATGAGCAGTTCTTC	CASSLGMGDEQFF
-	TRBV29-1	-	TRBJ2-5	TGCAGCGTTGCGGTCCGTGGCGGGTCGCAAGAGACCCAGTACTTC	CSVAVRGGSQETQYF
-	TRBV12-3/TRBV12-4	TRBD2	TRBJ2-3	TGTGCCAGCAGCTCGCGAATGACTAGCGGGGGGCCCACAGATACGCAGTATTTT	CASSSRMTSGGPTDTQYF
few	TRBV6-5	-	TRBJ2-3	TGTGCCAGCAGAACAGGGACCCCGACAGATACGCAGTATTTT	CASRTGTPTDTQYF
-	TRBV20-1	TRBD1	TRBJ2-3	TGCAGTGCTCGCCGTACAGGGGGTTCAGATACGCAGTATTTT	CSARRTGGSDTQYF
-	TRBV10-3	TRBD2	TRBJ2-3	TGTGCCATCAGTGGAAATAGCGGGGGGGTCGGCACAGATACGCAGTATTTT	CAISGNSGGVGTDTQYF
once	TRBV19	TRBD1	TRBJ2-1	TGTGCCAGTAGTAGGACAGGGGTCAATGAGCAGTTCTTC	CASSRTGVNEQFF
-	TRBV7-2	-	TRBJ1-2	TGTGCCAGCAGCTTAGTTTCCCAGGGGCCCTCGACCTATGGCTACACCTTC	CASSLVSQGPSTYGYTF
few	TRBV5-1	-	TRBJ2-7	TGCGCCAGCAGCGGAAGACACAGGAGCTCCTACGAGCAGTACTTC	CASSGRHRSSYEQYF
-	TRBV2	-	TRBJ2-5	TGTGCCAGCAGGCGGGACCCGGCGGGCATTCAAGAGACCCAGTACTTC	CASRRDPAGIQETQYF
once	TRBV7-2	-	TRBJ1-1	TGTGCCAGCAGCGCCGGAGCGAGATCCGCTGAAGCTTTCTTT	CASSAGARSAEAFF
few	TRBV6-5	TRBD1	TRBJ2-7	TGTGCCAGCAGTTACTCGAGGACAGGGTCGTCCTCCTACGAGCAGTACTTC	CASSYSRTGSSSYEQYF
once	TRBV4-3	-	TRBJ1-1	TGCGCCAGCAGCCAAGCCGGGTCAGCTTTCTTT	CASSQAGSAFF
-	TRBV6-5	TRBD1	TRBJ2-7	TGTGCCAGCAGTTACTCGGGCAGGGGGCTCGAGCAGTACTTC	CASSYSGRGLEQYF
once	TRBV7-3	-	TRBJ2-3	TGTGCCAGCAGCCAGATTGGGCTGGAGAGCACAGATACGCAGTATTTT	CASSQIGLESTDTQYF
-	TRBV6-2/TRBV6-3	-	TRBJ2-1	TGTGCCAGCAGCAACCCCCAAGCAGAGGGGTTCTTC	CASSNPQAEGFF
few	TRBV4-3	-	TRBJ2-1	TGCGCCAGCAGCCAATCTAGGGGAGCGGAGCAGTTCTTC	CASSQSRGAEQFF
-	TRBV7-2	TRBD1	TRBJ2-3	TGTGCCAGCAGGGACAGGCCCACAGATACGCAGTATTTT	CASRDRPTDTQYF
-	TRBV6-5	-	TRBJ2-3	TGTGCCAGCAGTTTACAATACGGTCGTGATACGCAGTATTTT	CASSLQYGRDTQYF
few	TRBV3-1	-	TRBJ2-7	TGTGCCAGCAGCCAGGCGCAGGGGCACGAGCAGTACTTC	CASSQAQGHEQYF
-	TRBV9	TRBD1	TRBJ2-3	TGTGCCAGCAGCGTAGGTGGGACAGGGGGAACAGATACGCAGTATTTT	CASSVGGTGGTDTQYF
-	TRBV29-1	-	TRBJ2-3	TGCAGCGCCCACCCCTGGAGGCTAGAGGGACGAGGACCACCAGATACGCAGTATTTT	CSAHPWRLEGRGPPDTQYF
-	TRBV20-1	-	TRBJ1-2	TGCAGTGCTAGTACTACGGAATTTACCCAAGCTAACTATGGCTACACCTTC	CSASTTEFTQANYGYTF
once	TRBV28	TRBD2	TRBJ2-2	TGTGCCAGCGGCGGGGGGCCCCCCGGGGAGCTGTTTTTT	CASGGGPPGELFF
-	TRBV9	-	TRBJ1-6	TGTGCCAGCAGCGTAGTGTCGGATTATAATTCACCCCTCCACTTT	CASSVVSDYNSPLHF
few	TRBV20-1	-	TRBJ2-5	TGCAGTGCAACGGGGGCTGGGGGACGAGGAAAAGAGACCCAGTACTTC	CSATGAGGRGKETQYF
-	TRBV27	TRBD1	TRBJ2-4	TGTGCCAGCAGTTTAATGGCGACAGGGGGCACCATTCAGTACTTC	CASSLMATGGTIQYF
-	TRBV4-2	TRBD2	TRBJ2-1	TGTGCCAGCACCCCAGGGGAAGCGGGGGCCCGAAGCTCCTACAATGAGCAGTTCTTC	CASTPGEAGARSSYNEQFF
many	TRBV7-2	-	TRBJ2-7	TGTGCCAGCAGCGCAGGGGTACCCTACGAGCAGTACTTC	CASSAGVPYEQYF
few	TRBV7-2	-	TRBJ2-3	TGTGCCAGCAGTGACGAACCCTTAGCCCGAGATACGCAGTATTTT	CASSDEPLARDTQYF
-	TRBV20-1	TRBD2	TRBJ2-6	TGCAGTGCTAGCCCCATAGCGGGGAGCCTTAGCTCTGGGGCCAACGTCCTGACTTTC	CSASPIAGSLSSGANVLTF